The rows below give T cell receptor beta chains drawn from one sample of a study of shared clonotypes between healthy human individuals. Measured with immunoSEQ multiplex PCR; TCRdb has only the in-frame clones, and not every one. The table has about 2 million clones, about 95% seen once; the top ten hold 0.1% to 0.15%. The sample was naive CD4+ T cells sorted from blood. These receptors originate from a man in his late teens or twenties in good health. The CDR3 runs from the conserved cysteine through the conserved F or W. D genes are given only for firm matches. Not every row has a clone size; where given, it reads once, few, many or a size class.

d_gene,abundance,j_gene,v_gene,CDR3aa,CDR3nt
-,-,TRBJ1-1,TRBV10-3,CAISETQGGTEAFF,TGTGCCATCAGTGAAACACAAGGGGGGACTGAAGCTTTCTTT
-,-,TRBJ2-2,TRBV2,CASTGMNTGELFF,TGTGCCAGCACCGGTATGAACACCGGGGAGCTGTTTTTT
-,-,TRBJ2-6,TRBV19,CATHTGANVLTF,TGTGCCACCCATACGGGGGCCAACGTCCTGACTTTC
-,-,TRBJ2-7,TRBV7-2,CASSLLNGGASYEQYF,TGTGCCAGCAGCTTACTTAACGGAGGGGCCTCTTACGAGCAGTACTTC
-,-,TRBJ1-6,TRBV5-1,CASSQGHSSYNSPLHF,TGCGCCAGCAGCCAGGGACACAGCTCCTATAATTCACCCCTCCACTTT
-,-,TRBJ1-6,TRBV6-5,CASRSGQNNSPLHF,TGTGCCAGCCGCTCGGGGCAGAATAATTCACCCCTCCACTTT
TRBD1,-,TRBJ1-1,TRBV7-8,CASSFAGGFTEAFF,TGTGCCAGCAGCTTCGCAGGGGGCTTCACTGAAGCTTTCTTT
TRBD2,-,TRBJ2-7,TRBV9,CASSYTSDNEQYF,TGTGCCAGCAGTTATACTAGCGACAACGAGCAGTACTTC
TRBD1,-,TRBJ1-6,TRBV28,CASSRRQGAYSPLHF,TGTGCCAGCAGCCGCAGACAGGGAGCGTATTCACCCCTCCACTTT
-,-,TRBJ2-1,TRBV30,CAWSGMGRYNEQFF,TGTGCCTGGAGTGGTATGGGGAGATACAATGAGCAGTTCTTC
TRBD2,-,TRBJ2-3,TRBV5-1,CASSGTGTSGGTDTQYF,TGCGCCAGCAGCGGGACGGGGACTAGCGGGGGCACAGATACGCAGTATTTT
TRBD2,-,TRBJ2-1,TRBV6-6,CASSAPKAGVINEQFF,TGTGCCAGCAGCGCCCCTAAAGCGGGAGTAATCAATGAGCAGTTCTTC
-,-,TRBJ2-1,TRBV6-1,CASSESGVRSYNEQFF,TGTGCCAGCAGTGAAAGTGGGGTAAGATCCTACAATGAGCAGTTCTTC
-,-,TRBJ1-1,TRBV18,CASSPPMGGTEAFF,TGTGCCAGCTCACCCCCGATGGGGGGCACTGAAGCTTTCTTT
TRBD2,-,TRBJ2-5,TRBV6-6,CASSYLLAGAQETQYF,TGTGCCAGCAGTTACCTCCTAGCGGGAGCGCAAGAGACCCAGTACTTC
TRBD1,many,TRBJ2-5,TRBV4-1,CASSQGTGGYIETQYF,TGCGCCAGCAGCCAGGGGACAGGGGGCTATATAGAGACCCAGTACTTC
-,-,TRBJ1-1,TRBV2,CASSEIPDGVSFF,TGTGCCAGCAGTGAAATCCCGGACGGGGTGTCTTTCTTT
-,-,TRBJ1-1,TRBV6-1,CASLWGSTEAFF,TGTGCCAGCCTGTGGGGCAGCACTGAAGCTTTCTTT
-,-,TRBJ1-5,TRBV12-2,CASRLGQGVESNQPQHF,TGTGCAAGTCGCTTAGGACAGGGAGTGGAAAGCAATCAGCCCCAGCATTTT
-,-,TRBJ1-2,TRBV10-3,CAISVFPGAYGYTF,TGTGCCATCAGCGTATTTCCCGGGGCCTATGGCTACACCTTC
-,-,TRBJ2-7,TRBV9,CASSVGPDYEQYF,TGTGCCAGCAGCGTAGGTCCAGACTACGAGCAGTACTTC
TRBD2,-,TRBJ2-1,TRBV5-1,CASSLNPSGTGNEQFF,TGCGCCAGCAGCTTGAATCCTAGCGGGACGGGCAATGAGCAGTTCTTC
TRBD2,-,TRBJ2-1,TRBV30,CAWSRAGGSSYNEQFF,TGTGCCTGGAGTAGAGCGGGGGGTAGCTCCTACAATGAGCAGTTCTTC
-,-,TRBJ2-7,TRBV9,CASSVGPSRDEQYF,TGTGCCAGCAGCGTAGGCCCTTCAAGGGACGAGCAGTACTTC
TRBD1,-,TRBJ1-1,TRBV18,CASSLDRVNTEAFF,TGTGCCAGCTCACTCGACAGGGTGAACACTGAAGCTTTCTTT
-,-,TRBJ2-3,TRBV7-2,CASSLGVPTDTQYF,TGTGCCAGCAGCTTAGGCGTCCCCACAGATACGCAGTATTTT
-,once,TRBJ2-7,TRBV19,CASSIRSGGYEQYF,TGTGCCAGTAGTATTCGGTCAGGGGGGTACGAGCAGTACTTC
-,few,TRBJ2-2,TRBV27,CASSLGDRDTGELFF,TGTGCCAGCAGTTTGGGTGACAGAGACACCGGGGAGCTGTTTTTT
-,-,TRBJ2-5,TRBV10-3,CAISDSPEETQYF,TGTGCCATCAGTGATTCCCCTGAAGAGACCCAGTACTTC
TRBD2,-,TRBJ2-1,TRBV11-2,CASSLGASGGGEQFF,TGTGCCAGCAGCCTAGGGGCTAGCGGGGGGGGTGAGCAGTTCTTC
-,-,TRBJ1-4,TRBV28,CASSVLTNEKLFF,TGTGCCAGCTCGGTGCTTACTAATGAAAAACTGTTTTTT
-,-,TRBJ2-7,TRBV7-2,CASSLAGQILSYEQYF,TGTGCCAGCAGCTTAGCGGGCCAGATTCTCTCCTACGAGCAGTACTTC
TRBD2,-,TRBJ2-7,TRBV11-2,CASSRNLAVTSEQYF,TGTGCCAGCAGCCGAAATCTAGCGGTTACATCCGAGCAGTACTTC
TRBD1,-,TRBJ2-7,TRBV27,CASSFKVPGQGAYEQYF,TGTGCCAGCAGTTTTAAAGTGCCGGGACAGGGGGCGTACGAGCAGTACTTC
-,-,TRBJ1-2,TRBV7-9,CASSSTTAFPGYTF,TGTGCCAGCAGCTCAACGACAGCGTTCCCTGGCTACACCTTC
-,-,TRBJ1-2,TRBV30,CAWSRAFANYGYTF,TGTGCCTGGAGTCGTGCCTTCGCTAACTATGGCTACACCTTC
-,-,TRBJ2-1,TRBV6-4,CASSERAGYSYNEQFF,TGTGCCAGCAGTGAACGGGCGGGATACTCCTACAATGAGCAGTTCTTC
TRBD2,once,TRBJ2-7,TRBV18,CASSPGEGISYEQYF,TGTGCCAGCTCACCCGGGGAGGGGATTTCCTACGAGCAGTACTTC
TRBD1,few,TRBJ2-7,TRBV5-1,CASSGTDPYEQYF,TGCGCCAGCAGCGGGACAGACCCCTACGAGCAGTACTTC
-,-,TRBJ2-1,TRBV5-1,CASSLIASYNEQFF,TGCGCCAGCAGCCTTATTGCCAGTTACAATGAGCAGTTCTTC
TRBD1,-,TRBJ2-2,TRBV5-1,CASSPRQGNTGELFF,TGCGCCAGCAGCCCTAGACAGGGAAACACCGGGGAGCTGTTTTTT
-,-,TRBJ2-7,TRBV2,CASSNYEQYF,TGTGCCAGCAGTAATTACGAGCAGTACTTC
TRBD1,-,TRBJ1-1,TRBV27,CASKPTGDGPKKKAFF,TGTGCCAGCAAACCAACAGGGGACGGCCCCAAAAAGAAAGCTTTCTTT